This T cell receptor (beta chain) was sequenced for a study of T cell responses to AZD1222 COVID-19 vaccine. Study conclusions and caveats: Rises in breadth and depth of Spike-specific TCRs came after two AZD1222 doses. Only six people who got AZD1222 tested seropositive at baseline. Variant regions that are unmutated are reportedly the target of nearly half of spike-specific TCRs.

The protocol was immunoSEQ multiplex PCR, while the TCRdb copy is restricted to in-frame clones and leaves out a portion. The sample has 80,000 to 100,000 clones, approximately 86% seen once; the top ten hold approximately 10%. The germline CDR1 and CDR2 sequences are SGDLS and YYNGEE. The V gene end was trimmed by 4 bases and the J gene end by 3 bases; junction bases not matched to a gene: 4. The CDR3 length is 14 residues. On this clone: Antigen: not known.

This chain links TRBV9 with TRBJ1-2; 9 bases align to TRBD1. This TCR was sampled from an adult in good health. Here the sequenced sample was peripheral blood, taken on day 0 of MenACWY control vaccination. CDR3 loop: CASSSTGGYYGYTF. The DNA for the CDR3 is TGTGCCAGCAGCTCGACAGGGGGATACTATGGCTACACCTTC.